This TCR beta chain was sequenced in a study of PD-1 blockade in classical Hodgkin lymphoma. A note on this clone: The antigen is undetermined.

Sequencing used immunoSEQ multiplex PCR; TCRdb keeps in-frame clones, though not all of them. The sample records 40,000 to 55,000 clones, 60% to 80% being singletons. Time point denoted: cycle 4 day 1 (C4D1), after six to seven weeks of nivolumab. After autologous stem cell transplantation all patients relapsed, and prior brentuximab vedotin exposure differed between cohorts. Complete response, partial response or progressive disease was recorded as best response. The germline gives CDR1 WSHSY, CDR2 SAAADI. V was cut by 7 bases and J by 2 bases, with 14 bases left in between. The CDR3 length is 14 residues. Findings and limits, study-wide: The study found that TCR diversity rose significantly by C4D1 in CD4+ but not CD8+ cells. Diminished baseline TCR diversity has been reported in newly diagnosed patients relative to healthy donors. Exclusion covered patients beginning nivolumab under 1 year post-ASCT.

The clonotype was recovered from a human donor with classical Hodgkin lymphoma. The sequences come from peripheral blood mononuclear cells (PBMCs), collected before the fourth cycle of nivolumab. The chain combines TRBV10-2 with TRBJ1-2, with unresolved D. DNA of the CDR3: TGCGCCAGCACCCTGGGGAGGGCGAACTATGGCTACACCTTC. Translated, it gives CASTLGRANYGYTF.